The rows below give T cell receptor beta chains drawn from one sample of a study of T cell responses to AZD1222 COVID-19 vaccine. Generated by immunoSEQ multiplex PCR, the TCRdb table keeps only in-frame clones and is missing some. The table shows 95,000 to 150,000 clones, with about 91% occurring only once. The source material was peripheral blood, sampled on day 0 of AZD1222 vaccination. The receptors stem from an adult in good health. CDR3s include the opening cysteine and the closing phenylalanine or tryptophan. A D gene is named only where the DNA matches it firmly.

V gene	D gene	J gene	CDR3 DNA	CDR3 protein
TRBV30	TRBD1	TRBJ1-1	TGTGCCTGGAGGGGGACAGGGCACACTGAAGCTTTCTTT	CAWRGTGHTEAFF
TRBV6-6	.	TRBJ1-5	TGTGCCAGCAGTGTCCAGACAGTTAGCAATCAGCCCCAGCATTTT	CASSVQTVSNQPQHF
TRBV19	TRBD1	TRBJ1-5	TGTGCCAGTAGTATAGATAACCCGACAGGGTATAGCAATCAGCCCCAGCATTTT	CASSIDNPTGYSNQPQHF
TRBV19	.	TRBJ2-6	TGTGCCAGTAGTACGCAGGGCACTGGGGCCAACGTCCTGACTTTC	CASSTQGTGANVLTF
TRBV7-3	TRBD1	TRBJ1-2	TGTGCCAGCAGCTCGGGGGACAGGGGCTTCACCTTC	CASSSGDRGFTF
TRBV3-1/TRBV3-2	TRBD1	TRBJ1-4	TGTGCCAGCAGCCGGGATTACAGGGGGCTAGTTGCAGGTGATGAAAAACTGTTTTTT	CASSRDYRGLVAGDEKLFF
TRBV5-1	.	TRBJ1-2	TGCGCCAGCAGCTTGGAGGCAGCAAACTATGGCTACACCTTC	CASSLEAANYGYTF
TRBV6-5	.	TRBJ2-7	TGTGCCAGCAGCCGCGGGACCCAACGGGGCGAGCAGTACTTC	CASSRGTQRGEQYF
TRBV7-3	TRBD2	TRBJ2-2	TGTGCCAGCAGCTTCCCTAGCGGGGGGCAGAACACCGGGGAGCTGTTTTTT	CASSFPSGGQNTGELFF
TRBV11-3	.	TRBJ2-1	TGTGCCAGCAGCTTAGATTTTTCCGGAGTAAGGCGGTTCTTC	CASSLDFSGVRRFF
TRBV19	.	TRBJ1-6	TGTGCCAGTAGCCTTACAACCAATAATTCACCCCTCCACTTT	CASSLTTNNSPLHF
TRBV6-6	TRBD1	TRBJ2-2	TGTGCCAGCAGTCCCGGGACAGGGGGGAACACCGGGGAGCTGTTTTTT	CASSPGTGGNTGELFF
TRBV6-5	.	TRBJ1-1	TGTGCCAGCAGTTACGCAAGACACACTGAAGCTTTCTTT	CASSYARHTEAFF
TRBV5-4	.	TRBJ1-2	TGTGCCAGCAGCTTGAAGGCAGGGAGTGGCTACACCTTC	CASSLKAGSGYTF
TRBV25-1	TRBD1	TRBJ2-2	TGTGCCAGCAGTGACCCCGGGACAGGGGGGACCGGGGAGCTGTTTTTT	CASSDPGTGGTGELFF
TRBV7-3	.	TRBJ2-1	TGTGCCAGCAGGTCGAGGAATGGTGAGCAGTTCTTC	CASRSRNGEQFF
TRBV2	TRBD1	TRBJ1-1	TGTGCCAGTTACAGGGGGTCCACTGAAGCTTTCTTT	CASYRGSTEAFF
TRBV6-5	.	TRBJ1-1	TGTGCCAGCAGTTACACGGAGAACACTGAAGCTTTCTTT	CASSYTENTEAFF
TRBV11-2	.	TRBJ1-5	TGTGCCAGCAGCCCCCAGGGGATAGTAGGTCAGCCCCAGCATTTT	CASSPQGIVGQPQHF